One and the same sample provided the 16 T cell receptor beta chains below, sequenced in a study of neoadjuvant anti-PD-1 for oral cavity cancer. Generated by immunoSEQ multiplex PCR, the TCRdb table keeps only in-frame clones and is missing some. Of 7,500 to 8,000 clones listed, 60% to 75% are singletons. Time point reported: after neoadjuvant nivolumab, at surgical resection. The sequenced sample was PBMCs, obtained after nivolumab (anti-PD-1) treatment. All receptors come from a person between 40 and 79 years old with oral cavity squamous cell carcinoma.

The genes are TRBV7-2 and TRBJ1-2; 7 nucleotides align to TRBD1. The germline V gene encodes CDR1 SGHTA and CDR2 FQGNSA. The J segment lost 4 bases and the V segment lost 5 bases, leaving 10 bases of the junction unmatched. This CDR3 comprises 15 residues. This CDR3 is CASSPPPGQSYGYTF. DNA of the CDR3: TGTGCCAGCAGCCCGCCCCCGGGACAGTCCTATGGCTACACCTTC. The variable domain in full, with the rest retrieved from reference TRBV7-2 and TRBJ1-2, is GAGVSQSPSNKVTEKGKDVELRCDPISGHTALYWYRQSLGQGLEFLIYFQGNSAPDKSGLPSDRFSAERTGGSVSTLTIQRTQQEDSAVYLCASSPPPGQSYGYTFGSGTRLTVV.

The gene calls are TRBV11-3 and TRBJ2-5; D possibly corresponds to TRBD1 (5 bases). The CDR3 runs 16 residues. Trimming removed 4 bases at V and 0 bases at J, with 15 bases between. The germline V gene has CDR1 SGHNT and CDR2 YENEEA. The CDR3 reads CASSSVGQGDQETQYF. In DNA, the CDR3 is TGTGCCAGCAGCTCCGTCGGGCAGGGTGACCAAGAGACCCAGTACTTC.

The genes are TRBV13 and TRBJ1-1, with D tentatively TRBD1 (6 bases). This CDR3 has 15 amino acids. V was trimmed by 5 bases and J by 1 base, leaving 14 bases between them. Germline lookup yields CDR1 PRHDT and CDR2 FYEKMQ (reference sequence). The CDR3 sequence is CASSLRPQGNTEAFF. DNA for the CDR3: TGTGCCAGCAGCCTACGACCACAGGGGAACACTGAAGCTTTCTTT.

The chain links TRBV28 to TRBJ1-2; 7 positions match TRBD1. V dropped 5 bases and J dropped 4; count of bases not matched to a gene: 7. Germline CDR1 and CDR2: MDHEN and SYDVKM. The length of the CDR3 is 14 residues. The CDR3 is CASSAPGQSYGYTF. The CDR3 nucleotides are TGTGCCAGCAGTGCCCCGGGACAGAGCTATGGCTACACCTTC.

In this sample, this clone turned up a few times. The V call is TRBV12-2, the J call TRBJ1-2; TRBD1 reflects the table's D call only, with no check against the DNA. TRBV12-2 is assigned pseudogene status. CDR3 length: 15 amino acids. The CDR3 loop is CASRLPGTGGYGYTF. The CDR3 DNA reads TGTGCAAGTCGCTTACCGGGGACAGGGGGTTATGGCTACACCTTC.

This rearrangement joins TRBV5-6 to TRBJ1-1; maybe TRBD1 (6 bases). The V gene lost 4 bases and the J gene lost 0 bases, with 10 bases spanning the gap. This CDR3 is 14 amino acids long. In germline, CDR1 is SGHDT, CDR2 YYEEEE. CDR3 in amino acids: CASSRQDLNTEAFF. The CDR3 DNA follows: TGTGCCAGCAGCCGACAGGACCTGAACACTGAAGCTTTCTTT. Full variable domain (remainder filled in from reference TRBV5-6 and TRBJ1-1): DAGVTQSPTHLIKTRGQQVTLRCSPKSGHDTVSWYQQALGQGPQFIFQYYEEEERQRGNFPDRFSGHQFPNYSSELNVNALLLGDSALYLCASSRQDLNTEAFFGQGTRLTVV.

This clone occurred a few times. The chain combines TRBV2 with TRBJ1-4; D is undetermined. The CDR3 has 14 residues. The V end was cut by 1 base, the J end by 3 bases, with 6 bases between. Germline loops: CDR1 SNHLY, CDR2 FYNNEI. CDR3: CASSEGTSNEKLFF. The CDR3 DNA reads TGTGCCAGCAGTGAAGGAACATCTAATGAAAAACTGTTTTTT.

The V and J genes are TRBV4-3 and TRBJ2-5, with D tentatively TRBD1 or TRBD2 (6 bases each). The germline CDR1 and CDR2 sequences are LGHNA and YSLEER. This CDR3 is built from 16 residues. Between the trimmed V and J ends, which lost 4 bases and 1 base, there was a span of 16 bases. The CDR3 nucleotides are TGCGCCAGCAGCCCCGGGGGCAACCCTTCCCAAGAGACCCAGTACTTC. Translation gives CASSPGGNPSQETQYF.

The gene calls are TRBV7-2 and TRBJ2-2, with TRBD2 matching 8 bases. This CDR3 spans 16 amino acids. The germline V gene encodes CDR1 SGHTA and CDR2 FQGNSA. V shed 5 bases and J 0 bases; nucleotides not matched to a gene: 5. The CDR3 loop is CASSAPGLANTGELFF. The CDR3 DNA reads TGTGCCAGCAGCGCCCCGGGACTAGCGAACACCGGGGAGCTGTTTTTT. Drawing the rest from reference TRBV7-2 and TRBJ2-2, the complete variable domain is GAGVSQSPSNKVTEKGKDVELRCDPISGHTALYWYRQSLGQGLEFLIYFQGNSAPDKSGLPSDRFSAERTGGSVSTLTIQRTQQEDSAVYLCASSAPGLANTGELFFGEGSRLTVL.

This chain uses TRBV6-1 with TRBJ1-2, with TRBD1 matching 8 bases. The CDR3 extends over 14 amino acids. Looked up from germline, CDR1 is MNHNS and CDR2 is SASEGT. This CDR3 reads CAVGGTGSLDGYTF. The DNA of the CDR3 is TGTGCAGTTGGGGGGACAGGATCCCTAGATGGCTACACCTTC.

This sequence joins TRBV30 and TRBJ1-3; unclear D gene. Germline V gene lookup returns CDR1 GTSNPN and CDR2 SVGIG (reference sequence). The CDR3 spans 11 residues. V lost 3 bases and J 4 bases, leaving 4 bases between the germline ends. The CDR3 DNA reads TGTGCCTGGAGAACAGGAAACACCATATATTTT. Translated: CAWRTGNTIYF.

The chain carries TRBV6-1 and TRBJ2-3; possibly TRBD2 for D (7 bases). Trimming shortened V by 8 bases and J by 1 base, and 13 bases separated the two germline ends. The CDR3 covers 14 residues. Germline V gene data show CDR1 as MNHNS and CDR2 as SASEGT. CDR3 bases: TGTGCCAGCGGAGGGGGAGGGGGCACAGATACGCAGTATTTT. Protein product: CASGGGGGTDTQYF.

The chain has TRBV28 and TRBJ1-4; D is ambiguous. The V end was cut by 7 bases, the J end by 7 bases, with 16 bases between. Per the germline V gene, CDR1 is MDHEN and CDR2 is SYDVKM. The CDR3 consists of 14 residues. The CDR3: CASTPPGEAEKLFF. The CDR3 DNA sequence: TGTGCCAGCACTCCCCCCGGAGAGGCTGAAAAACTGTTTTTT.

The CDR3 coding sequence is TGCGCCAGCCTTGATACGGCGAACACCGGGGAGCTGTTTTTT. It encodes CASLDTANTGELFF. This chain connects TRBV5-1 to TRBJ2-2; no firm D call. The CDR3 is 14 residues long. The V gene lost 7 bases and the J gene lost 0 bases, with 10 bases spanning the gap. CDR1 SGHRS and CDR2 YFSETQ come from the germline V gene.

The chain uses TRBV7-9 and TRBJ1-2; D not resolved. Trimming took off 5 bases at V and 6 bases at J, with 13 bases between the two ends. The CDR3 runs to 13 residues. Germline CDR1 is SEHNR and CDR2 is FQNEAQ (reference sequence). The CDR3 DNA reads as TGTGCCAGCAGCGGAACTCGATCCCATGGCTACACCTTC. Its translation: CASSGTRSHGYTF.

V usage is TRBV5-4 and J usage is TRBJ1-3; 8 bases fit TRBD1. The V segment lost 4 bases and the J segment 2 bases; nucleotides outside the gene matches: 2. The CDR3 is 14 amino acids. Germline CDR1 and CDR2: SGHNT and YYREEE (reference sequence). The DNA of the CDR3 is TGTGCCAGCAGCCCGACAGGGGCTGGAAACACCATATATTTT. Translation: CASSPTGAGNTIYF.